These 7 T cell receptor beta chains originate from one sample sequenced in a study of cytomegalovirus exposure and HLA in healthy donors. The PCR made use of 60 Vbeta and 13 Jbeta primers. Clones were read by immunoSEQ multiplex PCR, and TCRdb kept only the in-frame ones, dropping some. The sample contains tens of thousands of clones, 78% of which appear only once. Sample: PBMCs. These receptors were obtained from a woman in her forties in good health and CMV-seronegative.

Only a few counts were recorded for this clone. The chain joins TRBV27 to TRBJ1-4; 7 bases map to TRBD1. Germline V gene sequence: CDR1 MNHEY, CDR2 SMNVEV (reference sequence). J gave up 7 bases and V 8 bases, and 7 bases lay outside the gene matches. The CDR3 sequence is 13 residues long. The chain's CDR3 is CASHRGPGEKLFF. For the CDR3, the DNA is TGTGCCAGCCATAGGGGGCCTGGTGAAAAACTGTTTTTT.

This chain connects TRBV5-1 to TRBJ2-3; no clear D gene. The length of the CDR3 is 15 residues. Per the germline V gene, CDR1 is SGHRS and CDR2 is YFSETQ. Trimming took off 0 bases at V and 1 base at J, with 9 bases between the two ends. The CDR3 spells CASSLAARGTDTQYF. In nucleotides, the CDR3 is TGCGCCAGCAGCTTGGCCGCGCGCGGCACAGATACGCAGTATTTT.

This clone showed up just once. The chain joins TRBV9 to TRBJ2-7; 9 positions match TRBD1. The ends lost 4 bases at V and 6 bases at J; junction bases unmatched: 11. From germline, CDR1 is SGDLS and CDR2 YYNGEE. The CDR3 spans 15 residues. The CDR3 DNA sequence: TGTGCCAGCAGCCAACTGGACAGGGGAGGGAGCGAGCAGTACTTC. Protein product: CASSQLDRGGSEQYF.

CDR3 in amino acids: CASSSRGGYNEQFF. The CDR3 nucleotides read TGTGCCAGCAGTTCCCGGGGAGGATACAATGAGCAGTTCTTC. This chain uses TRBV6-5 with TRBJ2-1; tentative D call: TRBD2 (6 bases). Germline V gene lookup returns CDR1 MNHEY and CDR2 SVGAGI. This CDR3 comprises 14 residues. Trimming cost V 4 bases and J 4 bases, with 11 bases left between them.

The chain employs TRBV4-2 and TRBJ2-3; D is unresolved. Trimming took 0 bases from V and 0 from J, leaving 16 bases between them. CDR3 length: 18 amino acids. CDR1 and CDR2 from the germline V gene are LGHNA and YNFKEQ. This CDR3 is CASSQDRVVSRSTDTQYF. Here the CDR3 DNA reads TGTGCCAGCAGCCAAGATCGGGTAGTGAGTCGAAGCACAGATACGCAGTATTTT.

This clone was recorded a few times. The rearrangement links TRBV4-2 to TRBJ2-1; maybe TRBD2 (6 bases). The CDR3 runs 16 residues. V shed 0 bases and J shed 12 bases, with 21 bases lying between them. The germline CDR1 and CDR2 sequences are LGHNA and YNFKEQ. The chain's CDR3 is CASSQDPTGASKPQFF. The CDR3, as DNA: TGTGCCAGCAGCCAAGATCCCACGGGAGCGTCGAAACCGCAGTTCTTC.

The DNA for the CDR3 is TGTGCCAGCAGCGCCAGCCGGGACTCCGAGACCCAGTACTTC. Residues: CASSASRDSETQYF. This chain connects TRBV7-9 to TRBJ2-5; D is perhaps TRBD2 (6 bases). Germline CDR1 is SEHNR and CDR2 is FQNEAQ (reference sequence). The V and J ends lost 5 bases and 5 bases respectively, with 15 bases between them. The CDR3 runs to 14 residues.